The 27 T cell receptor beta chains given below trace back to one sample, sequenced in a study of quantifying T cell responses using KT2 cells. Turning to the study itself: Reverse transcription used primers in the TCR alpha and beta constant regions.

Each cDNA got a UMI-containing oligo ligated at its 3' end. First-round PCR used approximately 4 cycles and beta primers RC1.1 and RC1.2 covering TRBC1 and TRBC2. TCRdb ran MiXCR on the UMI-ligation and nested PCR reads and lists one entry per CDR3 protein. This table holds tens of thousands of distinct CDR3 sequences, 7.3% found once. Input material: PBMCs spiked with cells of the T cell clone KT2. All receptors come from a human donor.

V usage is TRBV3-1 and J usage is TRBJ2-1; D is uncertain. The germline V gene encodes CDR1 LGHDT and CDR2 YNNKEL (reference sequence). Trimming left V 1 base short and J 8 bases short, with 15 bases between. This CDR3 region has 15 residues. CDR3 amino acids: CASSQGVFHLDEQFF. The CDR3 DNA reads TGTGCCAGCAGCCAAGGAGTATTCCACCTGGATGAGCAGTTCTTC.

There are many counts of this clonotype. The CDR3 here is CAIRRTGNTGELFF. CDR3 nucleotide sequence: TGTGCCATTAGGAGGACCGGCAACACCGGGGAGCTGTTTTTT. V and J are TRBV6-2 or TRBV6-3 and TRBJ2-2; TRBD2 might be the D (5 bases). Trimming took 10 bases from V and 2 from J, leaving 14 bases between them. CDR3 size: 14 residues. Germline assignment: CDR1 MNHEY and CDR2 SVGEGT.

This clonotype was observed at least ten times. CDR3 region: CASSLLDTSWRRNEQFF. CDR3 sequence (DNA): TGTGCCAGCAGTCTTCTCGATACTAGCTGGAGGAGGAATGAGCAGTTCTTC. The chain couples TRBV6-5 to TRBJ2-1; weak D call: TRBD2 (6 bases). Germline V lookup: CDR1 MNHEY, CDR2 SVGAGI. The CDR3 is 17 residues long. V dropped 5 bases and J dropped 7 bases, with 24 bases sitting between them.

A note on this clonotype: A much larger clone sits a single nucleotide away, making a read error possible. The chain carries TRBV6-5 and TRBJ2-1; D is perhaps TRBD2 (5 bases). Judging by the DNA end, TRBJ2-7 fits better; the J call may be wrong. The CDR3 consists of 15 residues. Germline V gene sequence: CDR1 MNHEY, CDR2 SVGAGI. CDR3 protein: CASSSASGDYNEQYF. For the CDR3, the DNA is TGTGCCAGCAGTTCTGCGAGCGGTGACTACAATGAGCAGTACTTC.

In this sample, this clonotype turned up a few times. This sequence joins TRBV7-9 and TRBJ2-1; the D is unclear. Germline V CDR1 and CDR2: SEHNR, FQNEAQ (reference sequence). The CDR3 contains 13 residues. Trimming pared 5 bases from V and 8 bases from J, leaving 13 bases between. For the CDR3, the DNA is TGTGCCAGCAGCCTCCGACCCAATGATGAGCAGTTCTTC. This translates into CASSLRPNDEQFF. Looking up the rest from reference TRBV7-9 and TRBJ2-1 gives the full variable domain: DTGVSQNPRHKITKRGQNVTFRCDPISEHNRLYWYRQTLGQGPEFLTYFQNEAQLEKSRLLSDRFSAERPKGSFSTLEIQRTEQGDSAMYLCASSLRPNDEQFFGPGTRLTVL.

Here the CDR3 DNA reads TGTGCCAGCAGTCGGGACCAGCCAGATACGCAGTATTTT. Its translation: CASSRDQPDTQYF. The V call is TRBV6-2 or TRBV6-3, the J call TRBJ2-3; D may match TRBD1 or TRBD2 (5 bases each). CDR3 length equals 13 residues. The V and J ends lost 5 bases and 4 bases respectively, with 10 bases between them. The germline V gene has CDR1 MNHEY and CDR2 SVGEGT.

This clonotype was picked up many times. This rearrangement joins TRBV3-1 to TRBJ2-2, with D possibly TRBD2 on 6 matching bases. This CDR3 is 17 amino acids long. Germline V lookup: CDR1 LGHDT, CDR2 YNNKEL (reference sequence). The V and J ends lost 0 bases and 4 bases respectively, with 15 bases between them. In DNA, the CDR3 is TGTGCCAGCAGCCAAGACTTTAGCGGAGGGTCCACCGGGGAGCTGTTTTTT. Encoded protein: CASSQDFSGGSTGELFF.

This clonotype was recorded at least ten times. This chain uses TRBV15 with TRBJ2-6; D is unclear. Trimming removed 0 bases from V and 1 base from J, with 7 bases in between. There are 16 residues in the CDR3. CDR1 and CDR2 (germline): LNHNV, YYDKDF (reference sequence). The CDR3 region is CATSREGDSGANVLTF. Written as DNA, the CDR3 is TGTGCCACCAGCAGAGAAGGAGATTCTGGGGCCAACGTCCTGACTTTC.

The V and J genes are TRBV2 and TRBJ1-2; D gene unclear. V was clipped by 6 bases and J by 2 bases, with 7 bases between them. The CDR3 has 12 residues. The germline V gene encodes CDR1 SNHLY and CDR2 FYNNEI. This CDR3 reads CASRGENYGYTF. CDR3 in DNA: TGTGCCAGCAGGGGAGAGAACTATGGCTACACCTTC.

This clonotype was seen a handful of times. The V and J genes are TRBV3-1 and TRBJ1-3; D remains unclear. The CDR3 has 12 amino acids. Germline V gene sequence: CDR1 LGHDT, CDR2 YNNKEL (reference sequence). V gave up 3 bases and J gave up 2 bases, with 2 bases separating them. CDR3 in DNA: TGTGCCAGCAGCCAGCCTGGAAACACCATATATTTT. Its protein product is CASSQPGNTIYF.

This clonotype was observed many times. The DNA of the CDR3 is TGCAGTGCTGAGGACAGGGGTAACTACGAGCAGTACTTC. It specifies CSAEDRGNYEQYF. The chain recombines TRBV20-1 with TRBJ2-7; the match to TRBD1 covers 9 bases. The V and J ends lost 5 bases and 3 bases, in that order; junction bases with no gene match: 5. This CDR3 spans 13 amino acids. The V gene's germline CDR1 is DFQATT and CDR2 SNEGSKA (reference sequence).

This clonotype was counted many times. The chain has TRBV7-9 and TRBJ1-4; D not certain. From germline, CDR1 is SEHNR and CDR2 FQNEAQ (reference sequence). Deletions cut 7 bases from V and 4 bases from J, with 7 bases between. The CDR3 has 12 residues. The CDR3 nucleotides are TGTGCCAGCACCCTACTTAATGAAAAACTGTTTTTT. As protein: CASTLLNEKLFF.

Comments on this clonotype: A much larger clonotype is one base distant, so this may be a read error. The chain has TRBV5-4 and TRBJ2-1; D not certain. Germline V lookup: CDR1 SGHNT, CDR2 YYREEE (reference sequence). The CDR3 spans 13 residues. V lost 4 bases to trimming and J lost 10 bases, with 15 bases between them. The CDR3 spells CASSLHFPREQFF. The CDR3, as DNA: TGTGCCAGCAGCCTCCATTTTCCGAGAGAGCAGTTCTTC.

The rearrangement uses TRBV5-4 and TRBJ1-1; D uncertain. V was cut by 2 bases and J by 0 bases, with 14 bases left in between. CDR1 is SGHNT, CDR2 YYREEE, per germline (reference sequence). The CDR3 covers 16 residues. The CDR3 DNA reads as TGTGCCAGCAGCTTAGTAGGCCGGATATTGAACACTGAAGCTTTCTTT. It encodes CASSLVGRILNTEAFF.

In this sample, this clonotype turned up many times. V gene TRBV20-1 combines with J gene TRBJ1-5; 9 nucleotides align to TRBD1. Germline CDR1 is DFQATT and CDR2 is SNEGSKA (reference sequence). The CDR3 is made up of 14 amino acids. Losses at the gene ends were 3 bases for V and 3 bases for J; bases not matched to a gene: 3. The CDR3 protein is CSARNRGPNQPQHF. The CDR3 region has the DNA TGCAGTGCTAGGAACAGGGGGCCCAATCAGCCCCAGCATTTT.

A few counts support this clonotype. The rearrangement uses TRBV15 and TRBJ1-5; no firm D call. V lost 4 bases, J lost 5 bases, and 15 bases lay in between. CDR3 length: 15 residues. The V gene's germline CDR1 is LNHNV and CDR2 YYDKDF (reference sequence). The CDR3 protein is CATSNSYQQYQPQHF. The DNA of the CDR3 is TGTGCCACCAGCAACTCGTACCAGCAGTATCAGCCCCAGCATTTT.

This clonotype was detected many times. V gene TRBV7-8 combines with J gene TRBJ2-7; 11 bases fit TRBD1. The CDR3 length is 15 residues. The V gene end was trimmed by 2 bases and the J gene end by 6 bases; junction bases not matched to a gene: 6. CDR1 is SGHVS and CDR2 is FQNEAQ in the germline V gene. The CDR3 DNA follows: TGTGCCAGCAGCTTAACCGGGACAGGGGGTTTCGAGCAGTACTTC. This gives the protein CASSLTGTGGFEQYF.

This chain links TRBV2 with TRBJ2-5; D gene uncertain. CDR1 and CDR2 from the germline V gene are SNHLY and FYNNEI. This CDR3 has 12 amino acids. Trimming removed 4 bases from V and 5 bases from J, with 8 bases in between. The CDR3 region is CASSVRRETQYF. In nucleotides, the CDR3 is TGTGCCAGCAGTGTCAGGCGGGAGACCCAGTACTTC. Based on the CDR3 plus reference TRBV2 and TRBJ2-5, the full variable domain is EPEVTQTPSHQVTQMGQEVILRCVPISNHLYFYWYRQILGQKVEFLVSFYNNEISEKSEIFDDQFSVERPDGSNFTLKIRSTKLEDSAMYFCASSVRRETQYFGPGTRLLVL.

This clonotype was counted at least ten times. The chain links TRBV7-9 to TRBJ1-1; D is ambiguous. Germline CDR1 reads SEHNR; CDR2 reads FQNEAQ (reference sequence). The CDR3 runs to 12 residues. Trimming cost V 5 bases and J 1 base, with 5 bases left between them. The CDR3 region is CASSGRNTEAFF. For the CDR3, the DNA is TGTGCCAGCAGCGGCAGGAACACTGAAGCTTTCTTT.

Ten or more counts support this clonotype. V is TRBV10-3 and J is TRBJ2-7, with TRBD2 as a possible D gene (5 bases). The CDR3 has 14 residues. Germline CDR1 ENHRY, CDR2 SYGVKD. V lost 3 bases, J lost 2 bases, and 11 bases lay in between. The CDR3 spells CAISEAIGTYEQYF. CDR3 bases: TGTGCCATCAGTGAAGCCATCGGGACCTACGAGCAGTACTTC.

This clonotype was seen repeatedly, ten times or more. V gene TRBV20-1 combines with J gene TRBJ1-1, with a tentative D call TRBD1 (5 bases). Looked up from germline, CDR1 is DFQATT and CDR2 is SNEGSKA (reference sequence). Trimming pared 1 base from V and 4 bases from J, leaving 10 bases between. The CDR3 totals 13 residues. The CDR3 loop is CSARVQGPTEAFF. The CDR3 DNA follows: TGCAGTGCTAGAGTTCAGGGCCCCACTGAAGCTTTCTTT.

CDR3 region: CASSPILGMKRYEQYF. CDR3 nucleotide sequence: TGTGCCAGCAGCCCAATTTTGGGGATGAAGCGCTACGAGCAGTACTTC. The rearrangement links TRBV7-2 to TRBJ2-7; the D is unclear. The CDR3 consists of 16 residues. CDR1 is SGHTA, CDR2 FQGNSA, per germline. Trimming shortened V by 5 bases and J by 3 bases, and 20 bases separated the two germline ends.

This clonotype was recorded a few times. The V gene is TRBV7-7, the J gene TRBJ2-3, with D uncertain. V was trimmed by 5 bases and J by 5 bases, leaving 11 bases between them. The CDR3 length is 13 residues. Germline lookup yields CDR1 SSHAT and CDR2 FNYEAQ (reference sequence). The chain's CDR3 is CASSPPLGDTQYF. The CDR3 bases are TGTGCCAGCAGCCCTCCTTTAGGAGATACGCAGTATTTT. Together with reference TRBV7-7 and TRBJ2-3, the CDR3 gives the full variable domain: GAGVSQSPRYKVTKRGQDVTLRCDPISSHATLYWYQQALGQGPEFLTYFNYEAQPDKSGLPSDRFSAERPEGSISTLTIQRTEQRDSAMYRCASSPPLGDTQYFGPGTRLTVL.

This clonotype is medium-sized by share. The gene calls are TRBV7-2 and TRBJ1-5; 8 nucleotides line up with TRBD1. J gave up 4 bases and V 5 bases, and 4 bases lay outside the gene matches. The CDR3 extends over 14 amino acids. The germline V gene encodes CDR1 SGHTA and CDR2 FQGNSA. DNA for the CDR3: TGTGCCAGCAGCCTTGGACAGGGAAATCAGCCCCAGCATTTT. Protein sequence: CASSLGQGNQPQHF.

This clonotype appeared many times. The V and J genes are TRBV10-3 and TRBJ1-6, with D unresolved. The CDR3 has 12 residues. The V end lost 2 bases, the J end lost 7 bases, and 3 bases lay between the germline ends. Germline loops: CDR1 ENHRY, CDR2 SYGVKD. CDR3 in DNA: TGTGCCATCAGTGAGCCCAATTCACCCCTCCACTTT. This codes for CAISEPNSPLHF.

This clonotype was observed a few times. The chain uses TRBV2 and TRBJ1-5, with D possibly TRBD1 on 6 matching bases. This CDR3 spans 14 amino acids. In germline, CDR1 is SNHLY, CDR2 FYNNEI. Trimming cost V 5 bases and J 3 bases, with 11 bases left between them. Here the CDR3 reads CASSRRDTNQPQHF. The CDR3 bases are TGTGCCAGCAGTCGGAGGGACACCAATCAGCCCCAGCATTTT.

This clonotype is medium-sized (0.01 to 0.1%). The genes are TRBV5-1 and TRBJ2-1; D remains ambiguous. Trimming left V 0 bases short and J 6 bases short, with 4 bases between. The CDR3 is made up of 12 amino acids. Germline V gives CDR1 SGHRS, CDR2 YFSETQ. CDR3 protein: CASSLGSNEQFF. CDR3 in DNA: TGCGCCAGCAGCTTGGGTAGCAATGAGCAGTTCTTC.